Listed below are T cell receptor beta chains from one sample, sequenced in a study of early T cells in non-severe SARS-CoV-2 infection. MiXCR, applied by TCRdb to the 5' RACE reads, yields one record per CDR3 protein. The repertoire has fewer than 65,000 distinct CDR3 sequences, around 12% of them found once; the top ten carry 1.3% to 1.5%. Sequencing used whole blood. These receptors all stem from an adult who was a healthcare worker with PCR-confirmed SARS-CoV-2 infection or an uninfected control (not recorded which). Both conserved end residues are part of each CDR3. D genes are given only for firm matches. Not every row has a clone size; where given, it reads once, few, many or a size class.

15 . TRBJ1-3 . TRBV6-6 CASSYRDYSGNTIYF TGTGCCAGCAGTTACCGGGACTACTCTGGAAACACCATATATTTT
15 . TRBJ1-2 . TRBV12-3/TRBV12-4 CASSLGGARNYGYTF TGTGCCAGCAGCCTCGGGGGGGCGAGGAACTATGGCTACACCTTC
17 . TRBJ1-6 . TRBV5-6 CASSFRTGILTNSPLHF TGTGCCAGCAGCTTTCGTACAGGGATTCTTACTAATTCACCCCTCCACTTT
15 many TRBJ2-3 TRBD1 TRBV7-2 CASSLRTGGADTQYF TGTGCCAGCAGCCTCCGGACAGGGGGCGCAGATACGCAGTATTTT
12 few TRBJ2-7 . TRBV29-1 CSVRRDAYEQYF TGCAGCGTTCGAAGGGACGCCTACGAGCAGTACTTC
16 . TRBJ1-1 . TRBV7-6 CASSPGKGRGGTEAFF TGTGCCAGCAGCCCCGGTAAGGGGCGGGGCGGCACTGAAGCTTTCTTT
13 few TRBJ1-1 . TRBV3-1 CASSQDWGSEAFF TGTGCCAGCAGCCAAGACTGGGGGAGTGAAGCTTTCTTT
16 few TRBJ2-1 TRBD2 TRBV30 CAWSPLAGVSYNEQFF TGTGCCTGGAGCCCACTAGCGGGGGTCTCCTACAATGAGCAGTTCTTC
14 . TRBJ2-2 TRBD2 TRBV29-1 CSGFLAGTTGELFF TGCAGCGGATTCCTAGCGGGGACAACCGGGGAGCTGTTTTTT
15 many TRBJ1-2 TRBD1 TRBV6-5 CASSPRTGALSGYTF TGTGCCAGCAGTCCGAGGACAGGGGCCCTTTCTGGCTACACCTTC
13 . TRBJ2-5 TRBD2 TRBV9 CASSVTSGVSQYF TGTGCCAGCAGCGTGACTAGCGGTGTTTCCCAGTACTTC
19 . TRBJ2-5 TRBD1 TRBV5-1 CASSRPRGHEGWTQETQYF TGCGCCAGCAGCCGACCCAGGGGGCACGAGGGTTGGACCCAAGAGACCCAGTACTTC
14 many TRBJ2-5 . TRBV6-5 CASSYYSTQETQYF TGTGCCAGCAGTTATTATAGCACCCAAGAGACCCAGTACTTC
14 few TRBJ1-6 TRBD1 TRBV6-1 CASITGTGGSPLHF TGTGCCAGCATTACCGGGACAGGGGGTTCACCCCTCCACTTT
14 many TRBJ1-1 . TRBV6-2/TRBV6-3 CASSSDRWGTEAFF TGTGCCAGCAGTTCAGATCGTTGGGGCACTGAAGCTTTCTTT
12 once TRBJ1-2 . TRBV12-3/TRBV12-4 CASSPSGVRYTF TGTGCCAGCAGCCCCTCTGGGGTCCGCTACACCTTC
14 few TRBJ2-7 . TRBV29-1 CSVGSELAEAEQYF TGCAGCGTCGGAAGTGAGTTGGCGGAGGCGGAGCAGTACTTC
15 many TRBJ2-5 . TRBV3-1 CASSPDISPRETQYF TGTGCCAGCAGCCCGGACATCTCCCCGAGGGAGACCCAGTACTTC
14 few TRBJ2-3 . TRBV15 CATSRDGGADTQYF TGTGCCACCAGCAGAGATGGCGGGGCGGATACGCAGTATTTT
14 . TRBJ1-5 . TRBV6-5 CASSYPLGNQPQHF TGTGCCAGCAGTTATCCTTTAGGGAATCAGCCCCAGCATTTT
17 . TRBJ1-2 . TRBV3-1 CASSQEPLRVGTYGYTF TGTGCCAGCAGCCAAGAACCACTCAGAGTCGGGACCTATGGCTACACCTTC
16 . TRBJ2-3 . TRBV7-9 CASSPGRFRPQDTQYF TGTGCCAGCAGCCCAGGACGGTTCCGTCCACAAGATACGCAGTATTTT
12 . TRBJ1-1 . TRBV25-1 CASSDLGTEAFF TGTGCCAGCAGTGATTTGGGCACTGAAGCTTTCTTT
15 many TRBJ2-1 TRBD2 TRBV5-1 CASSKGLAGNNEQFF TGCGCCAGCAGCAAGGGACTAGCGGGGAACAATGAGCAGTTCTTC
13 . TRBJ2-7 . TRBV21-1 CASSNPGAHEQYF TGTGCCAGCAGCAACCCAGGGGCACACGAGCAGTACTTC
15 . TRBJ1-1 TRBD1 TRBV5-1 CASSSRQGAGTEAFF TGCGCCAGCAGCTCCCGCCAGGGGGCGGGCACTGAAGCTTTCTTT
12 many TRBJ1-1 TRBD1 TRBV30 CACSQGVAEAFF TGTGCCTGCTCACAGGGGGTGGCTGAAGCTTTCTTT
15 . TRBJ2-2 TRBD1 TRBV6-1 CASSESTGDTGELFF TGTGCCAGCAGTGAATCCACAGGGGACACCGGGGAGCTGTTTTTT
14 . TRBJ2-5 TRBD2 TRBV7-6 CATQSGGAQETQYF TGTGCCACCCAAAGCGGGGGGGCGCAAGAGACCCAGTACTTC
11 . TRBJ1-2 . TRBV5-5 CASSLAGGYTF TGTGCCAGCAGCTTGGCGGGTGGCTACACCTTC
14 many TRBJ2-7 TRBD1 TRBV19 CASSVTGVRNEQYF TGTGCCAGTAGCGTAACAGGGGTCCGGAACGAGCAGTACTTC
14 few TRBJ2-3 TRBD1 TRBV20-1 CSAIRDSFTDTQYF TGCAGTGCTATCCGGGACAGCTTCACAGATACGCAGTATTTT
12 few TRBJ2-7 . TRBV3-1 CASRGREYEQYF TGTGCCAGCAGAGGCAGAGAGTACGAGCAGTACTTC
16 few TRBJ2-2 . TRBV5-1 CASKNPDGANTGELFF TGCGCCAGCAAAAACCCGGACGGAGCGAACACCGGGGAGCTGTTTTTT
12 . TRBJ2-7 . TRBV29-1 CSVRTISYEQYF TGCAGCGTTCGGACTATTTCCTACGAGCAGTACTTC